Each of the 32 T cell receptor beta chains below was sequenced from the same sample in a study of shared clonotypes between healthy human individuals. Data came from immunoSEQ multiplex PCR; TCRdb stores just in-frame clones and leaves some out. The sample lists over a million clones; roughly 96% were seen once. Specimen: naive CD4+ T cells sorted from blood. Subset here: CD45RA+ positively selected. These receptors were taken from a young man in good health.

The chain has TRBV6-1 and TRBJ2-2; 8 bases match TRBD2. Looked up from germline, CDR1 is MNHNS and CDR2 is SASEGT. J lost 5 bases, V lost 4 bases, and 0 bases had no gene match. This CDR3 is 13 amino acids long. The CDR3 region has the DNA TGTGCCAGCAGTGCTAGCGGGACCGGGGAGCTGTTTTTT. This sequence encodes CASSASGTGELFF.

This chain uses TRBV12-5 with TRBJ2-2; D is ambiguous. Germline loops: CDR1 LGHNT, CDR2 FRNRAP. With 3 bases removed from V and 2 bases from J, the gap between germline ends came to 16 bases. CDR3 size: 17 residues. The chain's CDR3 is CASGFPPAPKNTGELFF. CDR3 nucleotide sequence: TGTGCTAGTGGTTTTCCCCCCGCGCCTAAAAACACCGGGGAGCTGTTTTTT. The complete variable domain, with remaining parts taken from reference TRBV12-5 and TRBJ2-2, reads DARVTQTPRHKVTEMGQEVTMRCQPILGHNTVFWYRQTMMQGLELLAYFRNRAPLDDSGMPKDRFSAEMPDATLATLKIQPSEPRDSAVYFCASGFPPAPKNTGELFFGEGSRLTVL.

The rearrangement joins TRBV30 to TRBJ2-3, with TRBD2 matching over 13 bases. Germline assignment: CDR1 GTSNPN and CDR2 SVGIG (reference sequence). V lost 5 bases and J lost 5; bases outside the gene matches: 7. The length of the CDR3 is 15 residues. CDR3 sequence reads: CAWARTSGSLDTQYF. CDR3 DNA: TGTGCCTGGGCAAGGACTAGCGGGAGTTTAGATACGCAGTATTTT.

This clone was counted only a few times. The gene calls are TRBV5-1 and TRBJ1-2; D remains unclear. V was clipped by 0 bases and J by 1 base, with 16 bases between them. CDR1 and CDR2 (germline): SGHRS, YFSETQ. The CDR3 loop spans 17 amino acids. CDR3 sequence: CASSLAAKRAFNYGYTF. The CDR3 nucleotides read TGCGCCAGCAGCTTGGCCGCCAAGAGGGCTTTTAACTATGGCTACACCTTC. Full variable domain (missing parts from reference TRBV5-1 and TRBJ1-2): KAGVTQTPRYLIKTRGQQVTLSCSPISGHRSVSWYQQTPGQGLQFLFEYFSETQRNKGNFPGRFSGRQFSNSRSEMNVSTLELGDSALYLCASSLAAKRAFNYGYTFGSGTRLTVV.

The V gene is TRBV21-1, the J gene TRBJ2-1; TRBD2 is the table's D call, not checked against the DNA. TRBV21-1 is a recognized pseudogene. The CDR3 length is 15 residues. The CDR3 loop reads CASSYGTAGSNEQFF. The CDR3 nucleotides read TGTGCCAGCAGCTATGGGACTGCGGGAAGCAATGAGCAGTTCTTC.

This chain links TRBV27 with TRBJ2-7, with 7 nucleotides matching TRBD2. Germline values: CDR1 MNHEY, CDR2 SMNVEV (reference sequence). CDR3 size: 15 residues. Losses at the gene ends were 4 bases for V and 1 base for J; bases not matched to a gene: 7. CDR3 nucleotides: TGTGCCAGCAGTTCGACATGGGGGGGGTCCTACGAGCAGTACTTC. Translating gives CASSSTWGGSYEQYF.

The chain is built from TRBV27 and TRBJ2-1; D uncertain. Per germline, CDR1 MNHEY and CDR2 SMNVEV (reference sequence). This CDR3 comprises 14 residues. Trimming removed 1 base from V and 5 bases from J, with 9 bases in between. CDR3 sequence: CASSLYIRNNEQFF. The CDR3 bases are TGTGCCAGCAGTTTATATATAAGAAACAATGAGCAGTTCTTC.

V is TRBV27 and J is TRBJ2-7; D is uncertain. V was cut by 5 bases and J by 1 base, with 9 bases left in between. The V gene's germline CDR1 is MNHEY and CDR2 SMNVEV (reference sequence). CDR3 length: 13 residues. The DNA for the CDR3 is TGTGCCAGCAGTCGCTCTTTATCCTACGAGCAGTACTTC. Translation: CASSRSLSYEQYF.

The chain combines TRBV6-4 with TRBJ2-3; TRBD2 is a possible D gene (5 bases). The germline V gene encodes CDR1 MRHNA and CDR2 SNTAGT. The CDR3 is made up of 14 amino acids. The V end was cut by 0 bases, the J end by 10 bases, with 14 bases between. CDR3 nucleotide sequence: TGTGCCAGCAGTGACTCTCTGATGGCGGGTTCGCAGTATTTT. Encoded protein: CASSDSLMAGSQYF.

This clone was recorded once. This chain uses TRBV5-4 with TRBJ2-7; D might be TRBD1 or TRBD2, each matching 5 bases. Trimming removed 0 bases at V and 4 bases at J, with 14 bases between. CDR3 length equals 15 residues. In germline, CDR1 is SGHNT, CDR2 YYREEE (reference sequence). CDR3 coding DNA: TGTGCCAGCAGCTTGGACTCGACGGGACGTTACGAGCAGTACTTC. Amino acids: CASSLDSTGRYEQYF.

This chain connects TRBV14 to TRBJ2-7, with a tentative D call TRBD1 (6 bases). Trimming left V 4 bases short and J 7 bases short, with 20 bases between. Germline CDR1 is SGHDN and CDR2 is FVKESK. The CDR3 is made up of 15 amino acids. The CDR3, as DNA: TGTGCCAGCAGCCTGACGGGCGTGGGGGCTCGGGAGCAGTACTTC. Its protein product is CASSLTGVGAREQYF. The variable domain in full, completed from reference TRBV14 and TRBJ2-7, reads EAGVTQFPSHSVIEKGQTVTLRCDPISGHDNLYWYRRVMGKEIKFLLHFVKESKQDESGMPNNRFLAERTGGTYSTLKVQPAELEDSGVYFCASSLTGVGAREQYFGPGTRLTVT.

The chain's CDR3 is CASSFRRETIHEQYF. The CDR3 DNA reads as TGTGCCAGCAGCTTTCGGCGGGAGACTATCCACGAGCAGTACTTC. V usage is TRBV7-2 and J usage is TRBJ2-7; TRBD2 agrees at 7 bases. The CDR3 consists of 15 residues. Losses at the gene ends were 3 bases for V and 5 bases for J; bases not matched to a gene: 10. Per the germline V gene, CDR1 is SGHTA and CDR2 is FQGNSA.

This clone was counted once. The V and J genes are TRBV5-4 and TRBJ1-5, with a weak D call TRBD1 (5 bases). This CDR3 comprises 12 residues. V lost 3 bases and J lost 8, with 9 bases in between. The V gene's germline CDR1 is SGHNT and CDR2 YYREEE (reference sequence). CDR3 sequence (DNA): TGTGCCAGCAGCTGGGGACCGGAGCCCCAGCATTTT. This codes for CASSWGPEPQHF.

The chain recombines TRBV28 with TRBJ1-1, with 7 positions matching TRBD1. J was trimmed by 2 bases and V by 9 bases; bases with no gene match: 3. The CDR3 spans 12 residues. Per germline, CDR1 MDHEN and CDR2 SYDVKM. The CDR3 region is CASRQGNTEAFF. In nucleotides, the CDR3 is TGTGCCAGTCGACAGGGAAACACTGAAGCTTTCTTT.

On this clone itself: The same CDR3 arises from other DNA sequences in this sample as well. The chain is built from TRBV18 and TRBJ2-3; D is unresolved. Looked up from germline, CDR1 is KGHSH and CDR2 is LQKENI. There are 14 residues in the CDR3. The V end lost 1 base, the J end lost 0 bases, and 5 bases lay between the germline ends. CDR3 bases: TGTGCCAGCTCACCACTACCTAGCACAGATACGCAGTATTTT. Its translation: CASSPLPSTDTQYF.

Here the CDR3 reads CASSLFRNTEAFF. The CDR3 DNA follows: TGCGCCAGCAGCTTGTTTCGGAACACTGAAGCTTTCTTT. This chain joins TRBV5-1 and TRBJ1-1; the D is unclear. In germline, CDR1 is SGHRS, CDR2 YFSETQ. The CDR3 spans 13 residues. V was cut by 1 base and J by 1 base, with 5 bases left in between.

V gene TRBV11-2 combines with J gene TRBJ2-1; 8 bases are a match to TRBD1. CDR3 length equals 15 residues. The junction had 7 bases not matched to a gene; V was cut back by 2 bases and J by 7 bases. Germline V gene data show CDR1 as SGHAT and CDR2 as FQNNGV. CDR3 DNA sequence: TGTGCCAGCAGCTTACAGGGGGCGACCCTTAATGAGCAGTTCTTC. It encodes CASSLQGATLNEQFF.

V and J are TRBV27 and TRBJ2-5, with D perhaps TRBD1 or TRBD2 (5 bases each). The CDR3 runs to 16 residues. V shed 5 bases and J shed 1 base, with 17 bases lying between them. Germline V gene data show CDR1 as MNHEY and CDR2 as SMNVEV (reference sequence). CDR3 sequence reads: CASSPGWGRPQETQYF. In nucleotides, the CDR3 is TGTGCCAGCAGTCCAGGGTGGGGGAGACCCCAAGAGACCCAGTACTTC.

This clone was picked up one time. V gene TRBV7-8 combines with J gene TRBJ2-3; D gene ambiguous. With 1 base removed from V and 5 bases from J, the gap between germline ends came to 7 bases. The CDR3 consists of 13 residues. Germline-derived CDR1 and CDR2 are SGHVS and FQNEAQ. The CDR3 sequence: CASSLDLGDTQYF. The CDR3 region has the DNA TGTGCCAGCAGCTTAGATTTAGGAGATACGCAGTATTTT.

The sample holds one count of this clone. The V call is TRBV11-2, the J call TRBJ2-1; 10 bases are a match to TRBD2. V trimming: 3 bases; J trimming: 4 bases; junction bases outside the gene matches: 3. Germline V lookup: CDR1 SGHAT, CDR2 FQNNGV. This CDR3 is built from 15 residues. CDR3 sequence reads: CASSFKTSGYNEQFF. DNA of the CDR3: TGTGCCAGCAGCTTCAAGACTAGCGGGTACAATGAGCAGTTCTTC.

The V call is TRBV11-2, the J call TRBJ2-7; 7 bases line up with TRBD2. CDR3 length equals 16 residues. Germline values: CDR1 SGHAT, CDR2 FQNNGV. V shed 2 bases and J 3 bases; nucleotides not matched to a gene: 10. For the CDR3, the DNA is TGTGCCAGCAGCTTACTGTACCTAGCGGAGAACTACGAGCAGTACTTC. Its translation: CASSLLYLAENYEQYF. Full variable domain (outside the CDR3, taken from reference TRBV11-2 and TRBJ2-7): EAGVAQSPRYKIIEKRQSVAFWCNPISGHATLYWYQQILGQGPKLLIQFQNNGVVDDSQLPKDRFSAERLKGVDSTLKIQPAKLEDSAVYLCASSLLYLAENYEQYFGPGTRLTVT.

The rearrangement uses TRBV6-5 and TRBJ2-3, with no clear D. In germline, CDR1 is MNHEY, CDR2 SVGAGI. V was clipped by 8 bases and J by 3 bases, with 12 bases between them. This CDR3 comprises 13 residues. As DNA, the CDR3 is TGTGCCAGCCGTAATCCAGGAACAGATACGCAGTATTTT. This gives the protein CASRNPGTDTQYF.

CDR3 region: CASSLKSMGGPVAGNTIYF. CDR3 in DNA: TGTGCCAGCAGCTTAAAATCGATGGGGGGCCCAGTCGCTGGAAACACCATATATTTT. This chain connects TRBV7-9 to TRBJ1-3, with a weak D call TRBD1 (6 bases). Between the trimmed V and J ends, which lost 2 bases and 2 bases, there was a span of 22 bases. Germline loops: CDR1 SEHNR, CDR2 FQNEAQ (reference sequence). This CDR3 is 19 amino acids long.

V is TRBV14 and J is TRBJ2-7; TRBD1 matches at 8 bases. Germline loops: CDR1 SGHDN, CDR2 FVKESK. V shed 2 bases, J shed 3 bases, and the junction held 3 bases outside the gene matches. The CDR3 extends over 14 amino acids. This chain's CDR3 is CASSQNDRGYEQYF. The DNA for the CDR3 is TGTGCCAGCAGCCAAAATGACAGGGGCTACGAGCAGTACTTC.

The chain uses TRBV11-2 and TRBJ2-1, with 11 bases aligning to TRBD1. The CDR3 totals 18 residues. Per the germline V gene, CDR1 is SGHAT and CDR2 is FQNNGV. V was clipped by 5 bases and J by 2 bases; unmatched bases: 11. The CDR3 protein is CASSRRTGGAGAYNEQFF. The CDR3 nucleotides read TGTGCCAGCAGCCGACGGACAGGGGGCGCAGGTGCCTACAATGAGCAGTTCTTC.

The V gene is TRBV6-1, the J gene TRBJ1-5; D may be TRBD1 (5 bases). Germline values: CDR1 MNHNS, CDR2 SASEGT. The CDR3 sequence is 15 residues long. V was cut by 5 bases and J by 5 bases, with 16 bases left in between. The DNA for the CDR3 is TGTGCCAGCAGTAACCCAGGAGGCAGGGATCAGCCCCAGCATTTT. Its translation: CASSNPGGRDQPQHF.

This clone has just a few counts. The genes are TRBV10-3 and TRBJ2-1; TRBD1 matches 7 bases. The germline gives CDR1 ENHRY, CDR2 SYGVKD. The CDR3 has 13 amino acids. V gave up 11 bases and J gave up 9 bases; unmatched junction bases: 13. The CDR3 sequence: CAAGQGEYGEQFF. The CDR3 DNA is TGTGCCGCCGGCCAGGGGGAGTACGGTGAGCAGTTCTTC.

The V and J genes are TRBV4-1 and TRBJ1-2; tentative D call: TRBD1 (6 bases). Trimming cost V 1 base and J 4 bases, with 10 bases left between them. Germline CDR1 reads MGHRA; CDR2 reads YSYEKL. The CDR3 has 14 residues. CDR3: CASSQAKGVYGYTF. The CDR3 nucleotides read TGCGCCAGCAGCCAAGCAAAGGGGGTCTATGGCTACACCTTC.

CDR3 protein: CATSRAQGFSEKLFF. The CDR3 coding sequence is TGTGCCACCAGCAGAGCACAGGGGTTTAGTGAAAAACTGTTTTTT. The gene calls are TRBV15 and TRBJ1-4; TRBD1 aligns across 7 bases. The CDR3 sequence is 15 residues long. From germline, CDR1 is LNHNV and CDR2 YYDKDF (reference sequence). Trimming took 1 base from V and 7 from J; bases not matched to a gene: 6.

The chain uses TRBV9 and TRBJ2-1; D might be TRBD2 (5 bases). The ends were cut back, 8 bases at V and 0 bases at J, with 12 bases in the middle. Germline CDR1 SGDLS, CDR2 YYNGEE. There are 14 residues in the CDR3. The CDR3 sequence: CASTQGSSYNEQFF. The CDR3 DNA is TGTGCCAGTACACAAGGGAGCTCCTACAATGAGCAGTTCTTC.

The chain joins TRBV11-3 to TRBJ2-3, with 8 bases aligning to TRBD2. Trimming at V came to 6 bases and at J to 3 bases, leaving 11 bases not matched to a gene. Germline values: CDR1 SGHNT, CDR2 YENEEA. CDR3 length: 16 amino acids. CDR3 bases: TGTGCCAGCAGTCAGTCGAGGGGCGGGAGGACAGATACGCAGTATTTT. Protein: CASSQSRGGRTDTQYF.

The chain carries TRBV29-1 and TRBJ2-1, with 7 bases lining up with TRBD1. The CDR3 has 14 amino acids. The germline CDR1 and CDR2 sequences are SQVTM and ANQGSEA. V was clipped by 7 bases and J by 0 bases; unmatched bases: 6. The CDR3 region is CSDQGVNSYNEQFF. CDR3 nucleotide sequence: TGCAGCGACCAGGGGGTCAACTCCTACAATGAGCAGTTCTTC.